The 10 T cell receptor beta chains in this list originate from one sample, sequenced in a study of T cell repertoires in cytomegalovirus infection. Via MiXCR, TCRdb re-called the reads, giving one row per CDR3 protein. The repertoire holds 400,000 to 550,000 distinct CDR3 sequences, about 10% seen once, with about 9.4% in the top ten. The sample consisted of PBMCs. Source of these receptors: a human donor in good health (CMV status not recorded). Some clones in this sample may be carry-over from other donors' samples.

The chain uses TRBV10-3 and TRBJ2-3; a possible D gene is TRBD2 (6 bases). The length of the CDR3 is 14 residues. The V gene's germline CDR1 is ENHRY and CDR2 SYGVKD. V was pared by 6 bases and J by 3 bases, with 13 bases between. The CDR3 protein is CAIRSSSVTDTQYF. CDR3 bases: TGTGCCATCAGGAGTTCTAGCGTGACAGATACGCAGTATTTT.

This clonotype was counted ten times or more. The chain recombines TRBV7-6 with TRBJ2-1; tentative D call: TRBD2 (5 bases). The V gene's germline CDR1 is SGHVS and CDR2 FNYEAQ. The CDR3 totals 14 residues. The V gene lost 5 bases and the J gene lost 4 bases, with 12 bases spanning the gap. CDR3: CASSPRTRYNEQFF. In DNA form, the CDR3 reads TGTGCCAGCAGCCCCCGAACTAGGTACAATGAGCAGTTCTTC.

About this clonotype: A read error may explain this, as a much larger clone is one base away. For the CDR3, the DNA is TGTGCCAGCAGCTTCGGCGACGGCAGTCAGCCCCAGCATTTT. Residues: CASSFGDGSQPQHF. This chain connects TRBV11-2 to TRBJ1-5; no definite D call. The ends were cut back, 3 bases at V and 6 bases at J, with 12 bases in the middle. CDR3 length: 14 amino acids. Germline CDR1 and CDR2: SGHAT and FQNNGV.

Turning to this clonotype: A much larger clone lies a single base off, so this may be a read error. The V gene is TRBV25-1, the J gene TRBJ1-2; 7 nucleotides agree with TRBD1. The germline gives CDR1 MGHDK, CDR2 SYGVNS. The length of the CDR3 is 15 residues. V gave up 4 bases and J gave up 7 bases; unmatched junction bases: 12. Here the CDR3 reads CASSAPGTAITGYTF. The CDR3 nucleotides are TGTGCCAGCAGTGCCCCCGGGACAGCCATTACTGGCTACACCTTC.

This clonotype was counted a few times. In nucleotides, the CDR3 is TGTGCCAGCAGCCCTGACAAGCCTATCTACTACGAGCAGTACTTC. Its translation: CASSPDKPIYYEQYF. This sequence joins TRBV5-4 and TRBJ2-7; D is unresolved. This CDR3 contains 15 residues. Trimming took 4 bases from V and 3 from J, leaving 17 bases between them. Germline assignment: CDR1 SGHNT and CDR2 YYREEE (reference sequence).

This clonotype was seen many times. An end of the junction differs from the germline gene, which may be a read error. V is TRBV5-1 and J is TRBJ1-4; maybe TRBD1 (6 bases). The germline V gene encodes CDR1 SGHRS and CDR2 YFSETQ. The CDR3 runs 13 residues. The CDR3 spells CASSLGQNEKLFF. As DNA, the CDR3 is TGTGCCAGCAGCTTAGGACAGAATGAAAAACTGTTTTTT.

This clonotype came up a few times. This chain connects TRBV3-1 to TRBJ2-5; no clear D. Per germline, CDR1 LGHDT and CDR2 YNNKEL (reference sequence). This CDR3 is 14 amino acids long. V was cut by 6 bases and J by 5 bases, with 16 bases left in between. The CDR3 DNA follows: TGTGCCAGCAGTTCAAACCACCCAAAGGAGACCCAGTACTTC. It translates to CASSSNHPKETQYF.

This chain connects TRBV4-2 to TRBJ1-1; D is unclear. The CDR3 extends over 16 amino acids. Trimming removed 1 base at V and 1 base at J, with 13 bases between. CDR1 is LGHNA, CDR2 YNFKEQ, per germline. The CDR3 here is CASSQVGRSGNTEAFF. The CDR3 DNA sequence: TGTGCCAGCAGCCAAGTCGGGCGGTCAGGGAACACTGAAGCTTTCTTT.

This clonotype was observed at least ten times. The chain is built from TRBV27 and TRBJ1-2; D is ambiguous. This CDR3 has 16 residues. Per germline, CDR1 MNHEY and CDR2 SMNVEV (reference sequence). V gave up 0 bases and J gave up 0 bases, with 11 bases separating them. The CDR3 sequence is CASSLSSGKANYGYTF. The CDR3 DNA follows: TGTGCCAGCAGTTTATCGTCCGGGAAGGCTAACTATGGCTACACCTTC.

This clonotype was seen many times. The V call is TRBV14, the J call TRBJ1-6; no clear D gene. Germline V gene sequence: CDR1 SGHDN, CDR2 FVKESK. V was clipped by 4 bases and J by 8 bases, with 12 bases between them. The CDR3 extends over 14 amino acids. CDR3 amino acids: CASSRMAPDSPLHF. The CDR3 DNA is TGTGCCAGCAGCCGGATGGCCCCGGATTCACCCCTCCACTTT.